A single TCR beta chain is shown here with its context. Antigen specificity is unknown. This sample was taken from a study of cytomegalovirus exposure and HLA in healthy donors. Overall study: A preliminary data release comprised around 90 million unique TCRs obtained from HLA-typed donors. General observations from the study: A missense variant in DCLRE1C was later tied to TCR beta V- and J-gene trimming.

Use of 60 Vbeta and 13 Jbeta primers characterized the PCR. Clones were sequenced by immunoSEQ multiplex PCR, and TCRdb holds only the in-frame ones, with some missing. The table includes under 200,000 clones, over 75% detected once. The V gene's germline CDR1 is SGHNT and CDR2 YENEEA. Between the trimmed V and J ends, which lost 8 bases and 0 bases, there was a span of 11 bases. The CDR3 spans 14 residues. The sequenced sample was PBMCs. This chain joins TRBV11-3 and TRBJ2-4; D may be TRBD2 (6 bases). This sequence originates from a woman aged 50 to 65 in good health and CMV-seronegative. CDR3 bases: TGTGCCAGCGCGGACGGGGGAGCCAAAAACATTCAGTACTTC. Amino acids: CASADGGAKNIQYF.